Each of the 31 T cell receptor beta chains below was sequenced from the same sample in a study of shared T cell receptors in the human thymus. The repertoire was sequenced with immunoSEQ multiplex PCR; TCRdb's copy has only in-frame clones and lacks some. The sample contains about 660,000 clones, more than 75% of which appear only once. These same records also appear under a second study, on human thymus T cells.

The sequenced sample consisted of thymocytes. These receptor sequences come from a boy in the first two years of life with a congenital heart defect.

This clone was found once. V gene TRBV19 combines with J gene TRBJ1-1; weak D call: TRBD1 (6 bases). The ends were cut back, 3 bases at V and 0 bases at J, with 23 bases in the middle. Germline V gene lookup returns CDR1 LNHDA and CDR2 SQIVND (reference sequence). The CDR3 contains 19 residues. The CDR3 bases are TGTGCCAGTAGTATCCCCCCACACCTGGAACAGGGAGTGAACACTGAAGCTTTCTTT. Amino acids: CASSIPPHLEQGVNTEAFF. Full variable domain (missing parts from reference TRBV19 and TRBJ1-1): DGGITQSPKYLFRKEGQNVTLSCEQNLNHDAMYWYRQDPGQGLRLIYYSQIVNDFQKGDIAEGYSVSREKKESFPLTVTSAQKNPTAFYLCASSIPPHLEQGVNTEAFFGQGTRLTVV.

This chain joins TRBV11-2 and TRBJ2-1; TRBD2 matches at 7 bases. Germline CDR1 reads SGHAT; CDR2 reads FQNNGV. The CDR3 length is 16 residues. V lost 4 bases and J lost 8; bases outside the gene matches: 14. The chain's CDR3 is CASSSLRDYAVHEQFF. The CDR3, as DNA: TGTGCCAGCAGCTCCCTCCGGGACTATGCCGTCCATGAGCAGTTCTTC.

The J gene is TRBJ1-5, the V gene TRBV4-2, with D uncertain. Trimming cost V 1 base and J 1 base, with 14 bases left between them. CDR1 LGHNA and CDR2 YNFKEQ come from the germline V gene. This CDR3 is built from 17 residues. CDR3: CASSQVFREESNQPQHF. The CDR3 DNA is TGTGCCAGCAGCCAAGTTTTTCGGGAGGAGAGCAATCAGCCCCAGCATTTT.

The chain carries TRBV30 and TRBJ2-7; TRBD1 matches 7 bases. CDR1 GTSNPN and CDR2 SVGIG come from the germline V gene (reference sequence). V lost 1 base to trimming and J lost 3 bases; unmatched junction nucleotides: 6. This CDR3 contains 14 residues. The CDR3: CAWSGETGRYEQYF. CDR3 sequence (DNA): TGTGCCTGGAGTGGCGAGACAGGGCGCTACGAGCAGTACTTC. Drawing the rest from reference TRBV30 and TRBJ2-7, the complete variable domain is SQTIHQWPATLVQPVGSPLSLECTVEGTSNPNLYWYRQAAGRGLQLLFYSVGIGQISSEVPQNLSASRPQDRQFILSSKKLLLSDSGFYLCAWSGETGRYEQYFGPGTRLTVT.

The chain recombines TRBV2 with TRBJ2-7; D not resolved. This CDR3 spans 15 amino acids. The V gene lost 1 base and the J gene lost 2 bases, with 12 bases spanning the gap. Per germline, CDR1 SNHLY and CDR2 FYNNEI. The CDR3 is CASSEVQVWAYEQYF. The CDR3 DNA reads TGTGCCAGCAGTGAAGTGCAGGTCTGGGCCTACGAGCAGTACTTC.

The rearrangement uses TRBV10-3 and TRBJ2-5, with a weak D call TRBD2 (6 bases). Germline V gene data show CDR1 as ENHRY and CDR2 as SYGVKD. This CDR3 has 14 amino acids. Trimming shortened V by 6 bases and J by 5 bases, and 16 bases separated the two germline ends. The CDR3 DNA sequence: TGTGCCATCAGCCAGGACTACCGAGGGGAGACCCAGTACTTC. This translates into CAISQDYRGETQYF.

This clone was recorded only once. The J gene is TRBJ2-5, the V gene TRBV4-3; no clear D. Germline loops: CDR1 LGHNA, CDR2 YSLEER. The CDR3 sequence is 13 residues long. V was trimmed by 3 bases and J by 2 bases, leaving 7 bases between them. The CDR3 nucleotides read TGCGCCAGCAGCCAGGCCTCACAAGAGACCCAGTACTTC. This gives the protein CASSQASQETQYF.

The chain uses TRBV4-1 and TRBJ2-7, with 8 bases that match TRBD1. Trimming at V came to 5 bases and at J to 2 bases, leaving 2 bases not matched to a gene. The CDR3 contains 13 residues. CDR1 and CDR2 (germline): MGHRA, YSYEKL. The CDR3 DNA is TGCGCCAGCAGCTTGGACAGGGCCTACGAGCAGTACTTC. Its translation: CASSLDRAYEQYF.

The chain carries TRBV5-6 and TRBJ2-3; TRBD2 might be the D (6 bases). The CDR3 has 17 amino acids. CDR1 is SGHDT, CDR2 YYEEEE, per germline. The germline V and J ends were trimmed by 4 bases and 2 bases, with 20 bases remaining between them. The CDR3 reads CASSLRDSTYTTDTQYF. DNA for the CDR3: TGTGCCAGCAGCCTACGGGACTCCACATACACCACAGATACGCAGTATTTT.

The chain is built from TRBV12-5 and TRBJ2-4, with D tentatively TRBD2 (6 bases). The CDR3 has 17 amino acids. Germline V gives CDR1 LGHNT, CDR2 FRNRAP. V was trimmed by 0 bases and J by 0 bases, leaving 12 bases between them. This CDR3 is CASGLVQGTLAKNIQYF. As DNA, the CDR3 is TGTGCTAGTGGTTTGGTACAAGGGACTCTAGCCAAAAACATTCAGTACTTC.

This rearrangement joins TRBV6-4 to TRBJ2-7, with 7 bases aligning to TRBD1. Per the germline V gene, CDR1 is MRHNA and CDR2 is SNTAGT. V shed 3 bases, J shed 0 bases, and the junction held 2 bases outside the gene matches. There are 14 residues in the CDR3. CDR3 bases: TGTGCCAGCAGTGAAAGGGACAGCTCCTACGAGCAGTACTTC. Translation gives CASSERDSSYEQYF.

The chain employs TRBV27 and TRBJ2-5; maybe TRBD2 (6 bases). Trimming stripped 2 bases from V and 7 bases from J, with 11 bases between. CDR3 length equals 13 residues. Germline V gene sequence: CDR1 MNHEY, CDR2 SMNVEV (reference sequence). This chain's CDR3 is CASSLGGVGTQYF. The CDR3 coding sequence is TGTGCCAGCAGTTTAGGAGGGGTTGGGACCCAGTACTTC.

The chain carries TRBV4-3 and TRBJ2-5; 11 bases map to TRBD2. The CDR3 has 17 amino acids. V dropped 0 bases and J dropped 3; count of bases not matched to a gene: 6. The germline V gene encodes CDR1 LGHNA and CDR2 YSLEER. Written as DNA, the CDR3 is TGCGCCAGCAGCCAAGATCGACTAGCGGGAAGCGAAGAGACCCAGTACTTC. Its translation is CASSQDRLAGSEETQYF.

V usage is TRBV9 and J usage is TRBJ1-2; no clear D. The V end was cut by 0 bases, the J end by 4 bases, with 4 bases between. Germline loops: CDR1 SGDLS, CDR2 YYNGEE. The CDR3 is 12 residues long. The CDR3 loop is CASSVDSYGYTF. In nucleotides, the CDR3 is TGTGCCAGCAGCGTAGACAGCTATGGCTACACCTTC.

This clone has a handful of counts. J is TRBJ1-4 and V is TRBV5-5, with D perhaps TRBD1 (6 bases). The V and J ends lost 4 bases and 7 bases respectively, with 14 bases between them. The CDR3 sequence is 14 residues long. Germline CDR1 and CDR2: SGHKS and YYEKEE (reference sequence). CDR3 sequence (DNA): TGTGCCAGCAGCCAACAGGGTACGGGTGAAAAACTGTTTTTT. Encoded protein: CASSQQGTGEKLFF.

This clone was recorded only once. The J gene is TRBJ1-5, the V gene TRBV27, with D possibly being TRBD1 (5 bases). The V gene lost 5 bases and the J gene lost 0 bases, with 11 bases spanning the gap. Looked up from germline, CDR1 is MNHEY and CDR2 is SMNVEV (reference sequence). This CDR3 contains 15 residues. CDR3 protein: CASSPRDCSNQPQHF. Here the CDR3 DNA reads TGTGCCAGCAGTCCCCGGGACTGTAGCAATCAGCCCCAGCATTTT.

This clone was picked up one time. This chain uses TRBV2 with TRBJ2-7; 10 nucleotides align to TRBD2. The V and J ends lost 4 bases and 3 bases, in that order; junction bases with no gene match: 12. CDR1 and CDR2 from the germline V gene are SNHLY and FYNNEI. The CDR3 sequence is 17 residues long. CDR3 residues: CASSGGLAGARGYEQYF. The CDR3 DNA sequence: TGTGCCAGCAGTGGAGGGCTAGCGGGAGCTAGGGGCTACGAGCAGTACTTC.

The chain carries TRBV7-2 and TRBJ1-1; D might be TRBD1 (6 bases). Germline lookup yields CDR1 SGHTA and CDR2 FQGNSA. V lost 4 bases to trimming and J lost 1 base, with 10 bases between them. The CDR3 is 14 residues long. CDR3 DNA: TGTGCCAGCAGCTCCAGGGGCCAGAACACTGAAGCTTTCTTT. It codes for CASSSRGQNTEAFF.

Only one count was recorded for this clone. The rearrangement uses TRBV4-3 and TRBJ2-3; D not resolved. Per germline, CDR1 LGHNA and CDR2 YSLEER. The CDR3 has 15 amino acids. With 0 bases removed from V and 2 bases from J, the gap between germline ends came to 9 bases. CDR3 region: CASSQEWLYTDTQYF. DNA of the CDR3: TGCGCCAGCAGCCAAGAATGGCTTTACACAGATACGCAGTATTTT.

The rearrangement joins TRBV7-9 to TRBJ2-7; 8 nucleotides line up with TRBD1. The CDR3 covers 13 residues. Germline values: CDR1 SEHNR, CDR2 FQNEAQ (reference sequence). V lost 6 bases, J lost 10 bases, and 11 bases stayed unmatched. CDR3 in DNA: TGTGCCAGCAGTCGGGACAGGCACAAGGGACAGTACTTC. It is translated as CASSRDRHKGQYF.

The chain joins TRBV29-1 to TRBJ2-3, with a weak D call TRBD1 (6 bases). The CDR3 loop spans 18 amino acids. V lost 1 base and J lost 5, with 25 bases in between. Germline V gene data show CDR1 as SQVTM and CDR2 as ANQGSEA. The CDR3 loop reads CSVEGFFGGHRAEDTQYF. CDR3 DNA: TGCAGCGTTGAAGGTTTTTTCGGCGGGCACAGGGCCGAAGATACGCAGTATTTT.

The chain couples TRBV10-1 to TRBJ1-2; D is perhaps TRBD1 (6 bases). In germline, CDR1 is WNHNN, CDR2 SYGVQD (reference sequence). CDR3 length equals 13 residues. Between the trimmed V and J ends, which lost 11 bases and 6 bases, there was a span of 19 bases. The CDR3 here is CAGRRGPGHGYTF. Written as DNA, the CDR3 is TGCGCCGGCCGCAGGGGCCCGGGGCATGGCTACACCTTC.

The V call is TRBV9, the J call TRBJ2-2; 8 nucleotides line up with TRBD1. V trimming: 3 bases; J trimming: 2 bases; junction bases outside the gene matches: 6. The CDR3 sequence is 16 residues long. Germline assignment: CDR1 SGDLS and CDR2 YYNGEE. The CDR3 loop is CASSERTGYNTGELFF. CDR3 coding DNA: TGTGCCAGCAGCGAGCGGACAGGGTATAACACCGGGGAGCTGTTTTTT.

The chain couples TRBV30 to TRBJ2-5, with 14 bases lining up with TRBD2. TRBJ2-7 explains the end of the DNA better; the J call may be wrong. The CDR3 is 20 residues long. Per germline, CDR1 GTSNPN and CDR2 SVGIG (reference sequence). Here the CDR3 reads CAWSRRGTSGSVRGGAEQYF. The CDR3 DNA follows: TGTGCCTGGAGCCGACGCGGGACTAGCGGGAGTGTAAGGGGGGGAGCCGAGCAGTACTTC.

The chain is built from TRBV13 and TRBJ2-7; D is undetermined. From germline, CDR1 is PRHDT and CDR2 FYEKMQ (reference sequence). V was cut by 3 bases and J by 3 bases, with 9 bases left in between. The CDR3 length is 13 residues. DNA for the CDR3: TGTGCCAGCAGCTTTCAGGCACACTACGAGCAGTACTTC. This translates into CASSFQAHYEQYF. Drawing the rest from reference TRBV13 and TRBJ2-7, the complete variable domain is AAGVIQSPRHLIKEKRETATLKCYPIPRHDTVYWYQQGPGQDPQFLISFYEKMQSDKGSIPDRFSAQQFSDYHSELNMSSLELGDSALYFCASSFQAHYEQYFGPGTRLTVT.

The V and J genes are TRBV29-1 and TRBJ1-3; D perhaps matches TRBD1 (5 bases). Trimming stripped 4 bases from V and 5 bases from J, with 15 bases between. Per germline, CDR1 SQVTM and CDR2 ANQGSEA. This CDR3 comprises 14 residues. CDR3 amino acids: CSVAPAGPRNTIYF. The CDR3 region has the DNA TGCAGCGTTGCTCCGGCGGGGCCCCGAAACACCATATATTTT.

This clone was observed once. The rearrangement joins TRBV5-4 to TRBJ1-1; D is uncertain. This CDR3 spans 12 amino acids. Germline CDR1 SGHNT, CDR2 YYREEE (reference sequence). V lost 1 base to trimming and J lost 6 bases, with 7 bases between them. CDR3 in amino acids: CASSLTSSEAFF. Written as DNA, the CDR3 is TGTGCCAGCAGCTTGACGAGCTCTGAAGCTTTCTTT.

The CDR3 DNA sequence: TGTGCCAGCACCCTCAGGGCTAGCGGGAGTTACGAGCAGTACTTC. It yields the protein CASTLRASGSYEQYF. The chain couples TRBV27 to TRBJ2-7, with 10 bases aligning to TRBD2. V dropped 7 bases and J dropped 4; count of bases not matched to a gene: 10. The CDR3 runs 15 residues. Germline values: CDR1 MNHEY, CDR2 SMNVEV (reference sequence).

This sequence joins TRBV28 and TRBJ2-5, with TRBD2 matching 8 bases. The end of the DNA is better explained by TRBJ2-7, so the J call may be wrong. This CDR3 is built from 14 residues. Germline CDR1 is MDHEN and CDR2 is SYDVKM. CDR3 sequence: CASSWGGLVHEQYF. The CDR3 coding sequence is TGTGCCAGCAGTTGGGGGGGACTAGTCCACGAGCAGTACTTC.

The rearrangement uses TRBV7-8 and TRBJ2-1, with 11 bases fitting TRBD2. CDR3 length: 16 residues. J was trimmed by 6 bases and V by 0 bases; bases with no gene match: 4. Germline CDR1 reads SGHVS; CDR2 reads FQNEAQ. CDR3 nucleotide sequence: TGTGCCAGCAGCTTAGCGGTCGGGACTAGCGGCAATGAGCAGTTCTTC. It translates to CASSLAVGTSGNEQFF.

The rearrangement uses TRBV19 and TRBJ2-6, with 7 bases identical to TRBD1. Germline CDR1 LNHDA, CDR2 SQIVND (reference sequence). Trimming at V came to 4 bases and at J to 0 bases, leaving 15 bases not matched to a gene. The length of the CDR3 is 20 residues. The CDR3 protein is CASSSATGTALSSGANVLTF. CDR3 bases: TGTGCCAGTAGTAGTGCGACAGGGACGGCCTTAAGCTCTGGGGCCAACGTCCTGACTTTC.